The T cell receptor (beta chain) described here comes from a study of cytotoxic CD8 clonotypes in ibrutinib-treated CLL. Produced via immunoSEQ multiplex PCR; TCRdb's table is partial and in-frame only. There are approximately 210,000 clones in the sample; over 55% occur only once, and about an eighth lies in the top ten. The CDR3 extends over 18 amino acids. The V and J ends lost 3 bases and 0 bases, in that order; junction bases with no gene match: 8. Germline values: CDR1 SGHDN, CDR2 FVKESK. The specimen comprised PBMCs, sampled after 24 months of ibrutinib treatment. The sequence was collected from a human donor with chronic lymphocytic leukemia. V and J are TRBV14 and TRBJ2-6, with 7 bases fitting TRBD1. The CDR3 loop is CASSQPGQWSSGANVLTF. In DNA, the CDR3 is TGTGCCAGCAGCCAGCCGGGACAGTGGAGCTCTGGGGCCAACGTCCTGACTTTC.